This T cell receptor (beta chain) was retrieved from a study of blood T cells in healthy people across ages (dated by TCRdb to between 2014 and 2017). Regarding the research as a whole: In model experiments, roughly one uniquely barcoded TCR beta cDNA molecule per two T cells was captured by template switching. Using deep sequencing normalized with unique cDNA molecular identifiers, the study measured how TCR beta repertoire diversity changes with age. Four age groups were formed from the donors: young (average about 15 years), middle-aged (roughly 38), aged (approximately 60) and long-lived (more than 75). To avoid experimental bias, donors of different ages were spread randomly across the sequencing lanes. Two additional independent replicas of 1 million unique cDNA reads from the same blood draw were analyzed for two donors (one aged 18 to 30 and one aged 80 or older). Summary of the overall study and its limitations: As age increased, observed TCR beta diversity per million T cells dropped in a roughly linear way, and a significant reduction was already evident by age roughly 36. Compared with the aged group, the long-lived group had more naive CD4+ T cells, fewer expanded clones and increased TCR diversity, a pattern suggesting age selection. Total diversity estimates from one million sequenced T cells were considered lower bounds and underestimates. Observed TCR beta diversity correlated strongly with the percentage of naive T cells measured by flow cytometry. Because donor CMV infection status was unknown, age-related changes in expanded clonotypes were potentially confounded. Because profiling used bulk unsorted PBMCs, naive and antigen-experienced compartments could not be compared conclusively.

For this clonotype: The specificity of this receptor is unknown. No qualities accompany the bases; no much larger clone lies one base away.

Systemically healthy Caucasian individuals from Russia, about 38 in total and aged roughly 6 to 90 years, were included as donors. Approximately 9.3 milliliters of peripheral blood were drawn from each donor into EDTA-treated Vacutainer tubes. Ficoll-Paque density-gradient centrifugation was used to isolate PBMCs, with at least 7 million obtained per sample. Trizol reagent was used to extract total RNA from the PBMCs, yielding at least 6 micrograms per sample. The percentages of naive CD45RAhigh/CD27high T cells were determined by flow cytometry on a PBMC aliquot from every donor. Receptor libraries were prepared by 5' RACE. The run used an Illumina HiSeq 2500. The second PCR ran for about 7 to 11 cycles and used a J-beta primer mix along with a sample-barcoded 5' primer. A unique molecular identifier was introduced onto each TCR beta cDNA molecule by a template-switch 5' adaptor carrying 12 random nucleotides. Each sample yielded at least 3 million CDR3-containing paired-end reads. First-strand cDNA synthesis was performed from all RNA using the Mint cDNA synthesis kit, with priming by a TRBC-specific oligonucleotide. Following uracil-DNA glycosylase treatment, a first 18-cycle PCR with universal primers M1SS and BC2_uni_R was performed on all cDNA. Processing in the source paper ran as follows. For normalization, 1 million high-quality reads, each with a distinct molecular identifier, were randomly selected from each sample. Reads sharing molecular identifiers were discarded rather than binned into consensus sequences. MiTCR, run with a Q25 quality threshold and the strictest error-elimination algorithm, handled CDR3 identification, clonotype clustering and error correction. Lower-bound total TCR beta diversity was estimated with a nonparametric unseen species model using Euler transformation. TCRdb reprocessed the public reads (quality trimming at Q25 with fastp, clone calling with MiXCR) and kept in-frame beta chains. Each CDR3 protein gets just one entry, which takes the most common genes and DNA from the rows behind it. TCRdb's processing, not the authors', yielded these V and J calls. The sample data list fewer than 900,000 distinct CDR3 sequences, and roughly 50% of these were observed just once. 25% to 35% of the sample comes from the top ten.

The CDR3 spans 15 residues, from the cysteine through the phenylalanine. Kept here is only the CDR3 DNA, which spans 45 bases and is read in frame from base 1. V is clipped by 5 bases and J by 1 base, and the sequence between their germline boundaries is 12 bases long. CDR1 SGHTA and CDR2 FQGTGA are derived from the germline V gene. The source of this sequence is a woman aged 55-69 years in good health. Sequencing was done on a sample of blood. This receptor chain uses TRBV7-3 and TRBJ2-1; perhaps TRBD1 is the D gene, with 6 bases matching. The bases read TGTGCCAGCAGCCGACGGGACACTTCCTACAATGAGCAGTTCTTC. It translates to CASSRRDTSYNEQFF.